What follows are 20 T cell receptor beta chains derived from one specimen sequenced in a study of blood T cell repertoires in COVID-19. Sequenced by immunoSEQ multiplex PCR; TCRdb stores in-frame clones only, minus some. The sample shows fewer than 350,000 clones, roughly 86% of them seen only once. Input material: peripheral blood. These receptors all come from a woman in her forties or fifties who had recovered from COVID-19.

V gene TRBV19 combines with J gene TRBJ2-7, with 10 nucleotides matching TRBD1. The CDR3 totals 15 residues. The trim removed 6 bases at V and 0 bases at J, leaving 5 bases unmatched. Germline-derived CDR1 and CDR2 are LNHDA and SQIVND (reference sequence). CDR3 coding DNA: TGTGCCAGTAGGCCCGGGACAGGGGCCTCCTACGAGCAGTACTTC. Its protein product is CASRPGTGASYEQYF. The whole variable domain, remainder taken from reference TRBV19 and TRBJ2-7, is DGGITQSPKYLFRKEGQNVTLSCEQNLNHDAMYWYRQDPGQGLRLIYYSQIVNDFQKGDIAEGYSVSREKKESFPLTVTSAQKNPTAFYLCASRPGTGASYEQYFGPGTRLTVT.

Here the CDR3 reads CASSVDPWTGGGTDTQYF. The CDR3 nucleotides are TGTGCCAGCAGCGTAGATCCCTGGACGGGGGGGGGCACAGATACGCAGTATTTT. This chain uses TRBV9 with TRBJ2-3; 8 bases are a match to TRBD2. The CDR3 is made up of 18 amino acids. The V and J ends lost 0 bases and 1 base, in that order; junction bases with no gene match: 10. CDR1 and CDR2 from the germline V gene are SGDLS and YYNGEE.

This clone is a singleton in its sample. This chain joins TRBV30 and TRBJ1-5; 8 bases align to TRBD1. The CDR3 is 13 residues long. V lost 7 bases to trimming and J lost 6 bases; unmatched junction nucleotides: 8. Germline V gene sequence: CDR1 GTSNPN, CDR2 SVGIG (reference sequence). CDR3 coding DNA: TGTGCCTTCGGGACAGGATTAAGTCAGCCCCAGCATTTT. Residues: CAFGTGLSQPQHF.

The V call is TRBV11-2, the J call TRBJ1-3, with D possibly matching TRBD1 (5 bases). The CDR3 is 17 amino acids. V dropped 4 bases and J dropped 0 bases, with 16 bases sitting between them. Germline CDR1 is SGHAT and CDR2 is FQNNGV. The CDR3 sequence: CASSSRYLGVSGNTIYF. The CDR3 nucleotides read TGTGCCAGCAGCTCCCGTTACCTAGGGGTCTCTGGAAACACCATATATTTT.

CDR3 nucleotides: TGTGCCAGCAGCCGAGACCTCCGGACAGAGAACTATGGCTACACCTTC. It yields the protein CASSRDLRTENYGYTF. The chain is built from TRBV4-2 and TRBJ1-2, with D perhaps matching TRBD1 (6 bases). Germline lookup yields CDR1 LGHNA and CDR2 YNFKEQ. This CDR3 is built from 16 residues. Trimming pared 4 bases from V and 2 bases from J, leaving 17 bases between.

As DNA, the CDR3 is TGCGCCAGCAGCCAATTACAGGCGAACACCGGGGAGCTGTTTTTT. Its protein product is CASSQLQANTGELFF. The chain couples TRBV4-1 to TRBJ2-2; perhaps TRBD1 as D (5 bases). This CDR3 is built from 15 residues. V was trimmed by 2 bases and J by 0 bases, leaving 7 bases between them. Germline values: CDR1 MGHRA, CDR2 YSYEKL.

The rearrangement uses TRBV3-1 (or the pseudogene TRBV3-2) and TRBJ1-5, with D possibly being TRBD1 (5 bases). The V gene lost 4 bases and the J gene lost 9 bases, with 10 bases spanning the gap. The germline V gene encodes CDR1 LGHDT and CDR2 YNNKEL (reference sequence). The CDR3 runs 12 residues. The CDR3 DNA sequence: TGTGCCAGCAGCCCAAAGGGGCGGCCCCAGCATTTT. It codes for CASSPKGRPQHF.

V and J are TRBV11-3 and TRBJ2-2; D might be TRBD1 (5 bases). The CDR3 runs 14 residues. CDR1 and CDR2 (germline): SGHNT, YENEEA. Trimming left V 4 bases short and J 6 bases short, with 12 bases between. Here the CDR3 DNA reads TGTGCCAGCAGCTATCAGGGCCCCGCCGGGGAGCTGTTTTTT. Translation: CASSYQGPAGELFF.

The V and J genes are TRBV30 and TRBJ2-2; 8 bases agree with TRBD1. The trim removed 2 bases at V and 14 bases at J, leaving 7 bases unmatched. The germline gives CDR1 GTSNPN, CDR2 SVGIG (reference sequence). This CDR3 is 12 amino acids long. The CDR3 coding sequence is TGTGCCTGGAGTTCGAGACAGGGGAATCTGTTTTTT. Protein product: CAWSSRQGNLFF.

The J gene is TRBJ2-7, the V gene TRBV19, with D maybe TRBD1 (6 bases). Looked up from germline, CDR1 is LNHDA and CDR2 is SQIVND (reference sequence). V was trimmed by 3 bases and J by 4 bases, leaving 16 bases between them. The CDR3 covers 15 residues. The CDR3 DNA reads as TGTGCCAGTAGTATTTCGTCAGGGGTTCAGTACGAGCAGTACTTC. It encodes CASSISSGVQYEQYF.

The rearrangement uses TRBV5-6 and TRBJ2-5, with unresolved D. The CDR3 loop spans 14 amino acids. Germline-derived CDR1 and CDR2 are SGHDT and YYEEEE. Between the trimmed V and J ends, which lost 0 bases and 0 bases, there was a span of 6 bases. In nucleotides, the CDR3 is TGTGCCAGCAGCTTGGGATGGCACCAAGAGACCCAGTACTTC. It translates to CASSLGWHQETQYF.

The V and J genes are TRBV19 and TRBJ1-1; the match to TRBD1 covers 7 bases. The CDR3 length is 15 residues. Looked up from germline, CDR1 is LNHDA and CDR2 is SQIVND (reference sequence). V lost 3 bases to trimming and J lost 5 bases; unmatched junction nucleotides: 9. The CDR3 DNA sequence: TGTGCCAGTAGTATGGCACAGGGGCCGGGGACTGAAGCTTTCTTT. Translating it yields CASSMAQGPGTEAFF.

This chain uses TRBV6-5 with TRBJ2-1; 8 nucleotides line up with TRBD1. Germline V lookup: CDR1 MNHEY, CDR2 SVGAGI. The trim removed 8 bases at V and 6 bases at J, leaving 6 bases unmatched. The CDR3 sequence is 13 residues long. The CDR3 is CASQGTGGNEQFF. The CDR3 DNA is TGTGCCAGCCAAGGTACAGGGGGCAATGAGCAGTTCTTC.

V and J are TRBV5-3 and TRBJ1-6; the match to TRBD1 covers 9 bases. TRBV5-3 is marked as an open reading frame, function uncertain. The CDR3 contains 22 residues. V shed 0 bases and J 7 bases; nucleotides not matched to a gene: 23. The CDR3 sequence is CARSLVDGGTGTGFGGNSPLHF. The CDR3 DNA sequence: TGTGCCAGAAGCTTGGTGGATGGTGGGACCGGGACAGGGTTTGGCGGGAATTCACCCCTCCACTTT.

The CDR3: CASSYSTQGLDGYTF. DNA for the CDR3: TGTGCCAGCAGTTACTCGACACAGGGGTTGGATGGCTACACCTTC. This chain uses TRBV6-6 with TRBJ1-2; 7 nucleotides align to TRBD1. The CDR3 covers 15 residues. Looked up from germline, CDR1 is MNHNY and CDR2 is SVGAGI (reference sequence). Trimming cost V 0 bases and J 6 bases; bases outside gene matches: 7.

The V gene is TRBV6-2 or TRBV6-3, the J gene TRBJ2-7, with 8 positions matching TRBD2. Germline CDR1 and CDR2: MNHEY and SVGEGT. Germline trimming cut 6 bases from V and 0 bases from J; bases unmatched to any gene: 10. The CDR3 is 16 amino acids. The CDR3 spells CASSPSAGGLSYEQYF. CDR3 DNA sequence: TGTGCCAGCAGCCCTTCCGCGGGGGGCCTCTCCTACGAGCAGTACTTC.

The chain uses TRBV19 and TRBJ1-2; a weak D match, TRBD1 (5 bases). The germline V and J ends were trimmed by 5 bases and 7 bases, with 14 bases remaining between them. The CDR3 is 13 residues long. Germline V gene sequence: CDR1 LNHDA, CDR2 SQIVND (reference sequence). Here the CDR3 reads CASSPSGGSGYTF. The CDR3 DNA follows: TGTGCCAGTAGTCCCAGCGGGGGTTCTGGCTACACCTTC.

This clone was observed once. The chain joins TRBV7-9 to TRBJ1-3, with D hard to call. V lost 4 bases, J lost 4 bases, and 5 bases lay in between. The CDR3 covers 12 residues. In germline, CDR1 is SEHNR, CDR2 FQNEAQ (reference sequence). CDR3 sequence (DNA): TGTGCCAGCAGCTCAACAGGAAACACCATATATTTT. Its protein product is CASSSTGNTIYF.

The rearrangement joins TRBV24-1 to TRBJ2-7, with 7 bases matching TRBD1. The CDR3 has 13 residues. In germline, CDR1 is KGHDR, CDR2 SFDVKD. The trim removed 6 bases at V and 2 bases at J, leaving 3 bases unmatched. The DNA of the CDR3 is TGTGCCACCAGTTCGGGACAGACCTACGAGCAGTACTTC. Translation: CATSSGQTYEQYF.

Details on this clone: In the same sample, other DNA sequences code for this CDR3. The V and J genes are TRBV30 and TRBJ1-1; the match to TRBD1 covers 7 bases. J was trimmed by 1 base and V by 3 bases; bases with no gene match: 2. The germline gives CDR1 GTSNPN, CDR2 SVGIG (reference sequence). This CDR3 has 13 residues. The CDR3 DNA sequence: TGTGCCTGGAGCCGGACAGGGAACACTGAAGCTTTCTTT. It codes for CAWSRTGNTEAFF.